One T cell receptor beta chain is described in this entry. CDR1 is SGHAT, CDR2 FQNNGV, per germline. The CDR3 spans 13 residues. V was shortened by 8 bases and J by 5 bases, with 10 bases between the two germline ends. These data belong to a study of cytomegalovirus exposure and HLA in healthy donors. Vbeta (60) and Jbeta (13) primers were used in the PCR. Using immunoSEQ multiplex PCR, the repertoire was profiled, and TCRdb retains in-frame clones only, with some absent. The repertoire holds roughly 250,000 clones, with 80% to 90% as singletons. This clonotype originated in a woman aged 35 to 49 in good health and CMV-seropositive. This rearrangement joins TRBV11-2 to TRBJ1-6, with D tentatively TRBD1 (5 bases). Sequences were obtained from PBMCs. The CDR3, as DNA: TGTGCCAGCCGGGGGGAGGATAATTCACCCCTCCACTTT. Its translation is CASRGEDNSPLHF.